This T cell receptor beta chain was retrieved from a study of blood T cell repertoires in COVID-19 (dated by TCRdb to 2020 to 2022). Study-wide context: Collaborator samples came from the United States, Italy and Spain and covered acute and convalescent phases of COVID-19. The prospective study material was composed of cDNA or gDNA derived from T cells, B-cell-depleted T cells, or PBMCs. Subjects who had been exposed to COVID-19, were actively infected with it, or had recovered from it provided the deeply sampled blood TCRbeta repertoires that made up the dataset. The repertoires were made available in a free public database intended to serve as a resource for research on the immune response to SARS-CoV-2. The samples were drawn from the first 160 participants of the ongoing ImmuneRACE study and from 950 to 1,500 subjects provided by 6 global collaborators. Sample metadata almost always included a de-identified subject ID, COVID-19 status, age in years and sex. Where available, HLA class I and class II types were taken from metadata supplied by the sample provider and were not determined by assay-based typing. General conclusions and limits of the study: How much clinical and demographic metadata was included differed by source and by participant, and the metadata was provided uncurated.

TCRbeta CDR3 regions were amplified from genomic DNA using the immunoSEQ Assay, a bias-controlled multiplex PCR. For the original study's pipeline: Within the assay, amplification of reference gene primers was used to estimate how many nucleated cells each sample contained. To quantify the absolute abundance of each unique TCRbeta CDR3 rearrangement, sequence reads were collapsed and filtered. For each sample, productive Simpson clonality was calculated as the square root of Simpson's diversity index across productive rearrangements. Held by TCRdb, this immuneACCESS table contains in-frame sequences only and omits some clones. Under half of the omission traces to an unresolved V gene where checked; the cause of the rest is unknown. V and J calls and clone size come straight from that table; D and trimming were deduced from the DNA. The sample records some 120,000 clones, around three quarters of which are singletons. The top ten clonotypes cover 2.2% of the sample.

A note on this clone: What this receptor recognizes is not known. No quality values exist for individual bases; no much larger clone is one base distant.

CDR1 and CDR2 are read off the germline V gene as SNHLY and FYNNEI. Ends trimmed: V by 6 bases, J by 4 bases; bases unmatched to a gene: 1. The CDR3 spans 12 residues, from the cysteine through the phenylalanine. Left in the record is the CDR3 DNA by itself, 36 bases read in frame from the first base. Each collaborating institution followed its own protocols to collect whole blood in K2EDTA tubes. For TCRbeta analysis, collaborators shipped samples as frozen whole blood, isolated PBMCs, or DNA extracted from either of those sample types. The clonotype comes from a woman between 65 and 79 years old with acute or convalescent COVID-19. Source material: peripheral blood. The chain links TRBV2 with TRBJ1-2, with 8 bases in between that match TRBD1. The nucleotide sequence reads TGTGCCAGCAGAGGGACAGGCTATGGCTACACCTTC. Its translation reads: CASRGTGYGYTF.